A single sample is the source of the 18 T cell receptor beta chains below, sequenced in a study of T cell repertoires in cytomegalovirus infection (dated by TCRdb to about 2019). Taken with the paper, the label for treatment or condition translates to: in vitro stimulation with specific CMV peptide epitopes to enrich CMV-specific T cells. Their specific antigens are unknown. Sequencing took place on an Illumina HiSeq 1500. TCRdb's own reprocessing of the public reads used fastp at Q25 and MiXCR and kept productive beta chains. Each entry merges the rows of one CDR3 protein and shows their most common DNA and genes. This sample is represented by about 770,000 distinct CDR3 sequences; about 27% of them were singletons. Around 13% of the sample is taken by the ten largest. Specimen: cultured CD8+ T cells from PBMCs, collected from culture after CMV antigen stimulation. The source is a human donor in good health (CMV status not recorded). Some clones in this sample may be carry-over from other donors' samples.

The V and J genes are TRBV19 and TRBJ1-2, with a possible D match to TRBD1 (5 bases). V was pared by 7 bases and J by 8 bases, with 23 bases between. CDR1 is LNHDA and CDR2 is SQIVND in the germline V gene (reference sequence). The CDR3 has 15 residues. The CDR3 is CASKPFETVMEGYTF. The CDR3 coding sequence is TGTGCCAGTAAACCTTTTGAGACAGTAATGGAGGGCTACACCTTC.

This sequence joins TRBV6-1 and TRBJ2-7; D tentatively reads TRBD1 or TRBD2 (5 bases each). This CDR3 comprises 16 residues. From germline, CDR1 is MNHNS and CDR2 SASEGT. Trimming cost V 2 bases and J 4 bases, with 18 bases left between them. DNA for the CDR3: TGTGCCAGCAGTGAAAGTGTGACAGCGGTTGGATACGAGCAGTACGTC. Amino acids: CASSESVTAVGYEQYV.

In the case of this clonotype: A read error may be the cause here, since a much bigger clone is one base away. J is TRBJ2-7 and V is TRBV7-9, with TRBD2 matching over 9 bases. CDR3 size: 14 residues. V dropped 5 bases and J dropped 3; count of bases not matched to a gene: 5. From germline, CDR1 is SEHNR and CDR2 FQNEAQ (reference sequence). CDR3 residues: CASSPGTSNYEQYF. Written as DNA, the CDR3 is TGTGCCAGCAGCCCCGGGACTAGCAACTACGAGCAGTACTTC.

The gene calls are TRBV7-9 and TRBJ1-2; D is undetermined. V lost 1 base and J 10 bases, leaving 16 bases between the germline ends. This CDR3 is built from 14 residues. Germline V gives CDR1 SEHNR, CDR2 FQNEAQ (reference sequence). CDR3 sequence: CASSLGGGPGDYTF. CDR3 DNA: TGTGCCAGCAGCTTAGGGGGAGGCCCTGGAGACTACACCTTC.

This clonotype was seen many times. The CDR3 spells CASSLEGAADTQYF. CDR3 bases: TGTGCCAGCAGCTTAGAGGGGGCCGCAGATACGCAGTATTTT. The chain couples TRBV7-9 to TRBJ2-3; TRBD1 agrees at 7 bases. Germline-derived CDR1 and CDR2 are SEHNR and FQNEAQ (reference sequence). V lost 1 base, J lost 4 bases, and 2 bases stayed unmatched. The CDR3 has 14 residues.

This clonotype has a handful of counts. V and J are TRBV20-1 and TRBJ2-6; D is undetermined. In germline, CDR1 is DFQATT, CDR2 SNEGSKA (reference sequence). Trimming took off 3 bases at V and 0 bases at J, with 9 bases between the two ends. The CDR3 contains 15 residues. DNA of the CDR3: TGCAGTGCTAGTATGGAGACCTCTGGGGCCAACGTCCTGACTTTC. As protein: CSASMETSGANVLTF.

The V and J genes are TRBV20-1 and TRBJ2-1; tentatively, D is TRBD2 (5 bases). Trimming shortened V by 3 bases and J by 1 base, and 19 bases separated the two germline ends. The CDR3 has 17 amino acids. Looked up from germline, CDR1 is DFQATT and CDR2 is SNEGSKA (reference sequence). The CDR3 DNA sequence: TGCAGTGCTAGCTCAGTGGGAGCCTCACGTTCCTACAATGAGCAGTTCTTC. It codes for CSASSVGASRSYNEQFF.

This chain uses TRBV7-9 with TRBJ1-1, with a possible D match to TRBD1 (6 bases). The CDR3 runs 17 residues. Germline V gene data show CDR1 as SEHNR and CDR2 as FQNEAQ (reference sequence). Trimming stripped 5 bases from V and 1 base from J, with 20 bases between. The CDR3 nucleotides are TGTGCCAGCAGCCCAGCCCTTAGATCGACAGGGAACACTGAAGCTTTCTTT. Its translation is CASSPALRSTGNTEAFF.

This clonotype was seen many times. This sequence joins TRBV7-8 and TRBJ1-2; D not certain. Germline V gives CDR1 SGHVS, CDR2 FQNEAQ. Deletions cut 2 bases from V and 2 bases from J, with 18 bases between. This CDR3 region has 17 residues. The CDR3: CASSLYPTGLGNYGYTF. CDR3 nucleotides: TGTGCCAGCAGCTTATATCCAACCGGGCTAGGAAACTATGGCTACACCTTC.

This clonotype was counted at least ten times. This chain links TRBV12-3 or TRBV12-4 with TRBJ1-2; D is unresolved. The CDR3 covers 11 residues. Trimming left V 6 bases short and J 1 base short, with 3 bases between. In DNA, the CDR3 is TGTGCCAGCAGCTTTAACTATGGCTACACCTTC. It yields the protein CASSFNYGYTF.

This clonotype was observed a few times. CDR3 region: CASSGTPRRGYTF. In nucleotides, the CDR3 is TGTGCCAGCAGTGGCACCCCGAGGAGGGGCTACACCTTC. The chain uses TRBV9 and TRBJ1-2; D call uncertain. This CDR3 has 13 residues. V was pared by 5 bases and J by 8 bases, with 16 bases between. From germline, CDR1 is SGDLS and CDR2 YYNGEE.

This clonotype was seen many times. V usage is TRBV7-9 and J usage is TRBJ1-4; TRBD1 is a possible D gene (6 bases). This CDR3 is 13 amino acids long. The germline gives CDR1 SEHNR, CDR2 FQNEAQ (reference sequence). The germline V and J ends were trimmed by 1 base and 10 bases, with 10 bases remaining between them. The CDR3 reads CASSLEDRGKLFF. The CDR3 nucleotides read TGTGCCAGCAGCTTAGAGGACAGAGGAAAACTGTTTTTT.

A remark on this clonotype: A junction boundary mismatches the germline segment, possibly from a read error. The rearrangement joins TRBV12-5 to TRBJ1-1; 8 bases map to TRBD1. Germline lookup yields CDR1 LGHNT and CDR2 FRNRAP. The CDR3 runs to 13 residues. CDR3 region: CVSGPGQGGLAFF. The CDR3 region has the DNA TGTGTTAGTGGTCCCGGACAGGGAGGTTTGGCTTTCTTT.

In its sample, this clonotype was seen a few times. This chain joins TRBV14 and TRBJ1-4, with D maybe TRBD1 (6 bases). Looked up from germline, CDR1 is SGHDN and CDR2 is FVKESK. Trimming took 3 bases from V and 14 from J, leaving 13 bases between them. The CDR3 sequence is 12 residues long. CDR3 protein: CASSQDRTWLFF. The DNA of the CDR3 is TGTGCCAGCAGCCAGGACAGAACGTGGCTGTTTTTT.

This chain links TRBV6-6 with TRBJ2-2; D ambiguous. The germline V and J ends were trimmed by 7 bases and 0 bases, with 6 bases remaining between them. Germline V gene sequence: CDR1 MNHNY, CDR2 SVGAGI (reference sequence). The CDR3 has 13 amino acids. In DNA, the CDR3 is TGTGCCAGCATAGACACGAACACCGGGGAGCTGTTTTTT. Translated: CASIDTNTGELFF.

To note about this clonotype: Given a much more abundant clone one base away, this may be a read error. V usage is TRBV12-3 or TRBV12-4 and J usage is TRBJ1-1; 9 positions agree with TRBD1. This CDR3 contains 15 residues. V trimming: 6 bases; J trimming: 12 bases; junction bases outside the gene matches: 17. The CDR3 loop is CASRSTWTGDYETFF. The CDR3, as DNA: TGTGCCAGCAGGTCCACCTGGACAGGGGACTACGAAACTTTCTTT.

This chain links TRBV29-1 with TRBJ1-6; TRBD1 aligns across 9 bases. Germline V lookup: CDR1 SQVTM, CDR2 ANQGSEA. V trimming: 6 bases; J trimming: 7 bases; junction bases outside the gene matches: 4. The CDR3 is 13 residues long. CDR3 sequence (DNA): TGCAGCGTGCTGACAGGGGGAAATTCACCCCTCCACTTT. The encoded protein is CSVLTGGNSPLHF.

This clonotype was seen repeatedly, ten times or more. The V and J genes are TRBV12-3 or TRBV12-4 and TRBJ2-3, with 8 positions matching TRBD2. V shed 6 bases and J 5 bases; nucleotides not matched to a gene: 19. This CDR3 comprises 18 residues. This chain's CDR3 is CASSADWGGGPDEDTQYF. For the CDR3, the DNA is TGTGCCAGCAGCGCCGACTGGGGCGGGGGGCCTGATGAAGATACGCAGTATTTT.